One sample yielded the 9 T cell receptor beta chains listed below, sequenced in a study of blood T cell repertoires in COVID-19. This table comes from immunoSEQ multiplex PCR, and its TCRdb copy is limited to in-frame clones, with some not included. The sample includes approximately 490,000 clones, approximately 86% of them seen just once. Sequenced sample: PBMCs or T cells enriched from blood (not recorded which). These receptors were obtained from a woman aged 18-29 years who had recovered from COVID-19.

The gene calls are TRBV2 and TRBJ2-1, with D maybe TRBD2 (6 bases). The CDR3 consists of 15 residues. The V gene's germline CDR1 is SNHLY and CDR2 FYNNEI. V dropped 6 bases and J dropped 9 bases, with 21 bases sitting between them. DNA of the CDR3: TGTGCCAGCAGCGAAACGTGGGGGGATTCCCCTGAGCAGTTCTTC. Its protein is CASSETWGDSPEQFF.

This chain uses TRBV4-1 with TRBJ1-6, with a possible D match to TRBD1 (6 bases). Germline CDR1 reads MGHRA; CDR2 reads YSYEKL. This CDR3 comprises 16 residues. With 3 bases removed from V and 7 bases from J, the gap between germline ends came to 16 bases. The chain's CDR3 is CASSQIRQAFNSPLHF. CDR3 nucleotides: TGCGCCAGCAGCCAGATAAGACAGGCCTTCAATTCACCCCTCCACTTT.

This clone appeared a few times. The chain employs TRBV5-1 and TRBJ1-2, with unresolved D. This CDR3 has 13 amino acids. Trimming took 0 bases from V and 8 from J, leaving 11 bases between them. The germline gives CDR1 SGHRS, CDR2 YFSETQ. The CDR3: CASSLDAGDGYTF. As DNA, the CDR3 is TGCGCCAGCAGCTTGGACGCAGGTGACGGCTACACCTTC.

This sequence joins TRBV5-1 and TRBJ2-7; 7 bases align to TRBD1. Germline V gene data show CDR1 as SGHRS and CDR2 as YFSETQ. CDR3 size: 17 residues. The V segment lost 5 bases and the J segment 1 base; nucleotides outside the gene matches: 15. This chain's CDR3 is CASSPGTALKPSYEQYF. The CDR3 nucleotides are TGCGCCAGCAGTCCCGGGACAGCCCTGAAGCCTTCCTACGAGCAGTACTTC.

The DNA for the CDR3 is TGTGCCAGCAGTTCCACAGGGAGAGTTAATGAAAAACTGTTTTTT. It translates to CASSSTGRVNEKLFF. The rearrangement joins TRBV28 to TRBJ1-4, with a possible D match to TRBD1 (6 bases). The CDR3 length is 15 residues. CDR1 MDHEN and CDR2 SYDVKM come from the germline V gene. Trimming cost V 4 bases and J 4 bases, with 13 bases left between them. The whole variable domain, remainder taken from reference TRBV28 and TRBJ1-4, is DVKVTQSSRYLVKRTGEKVFLECVQDMDHENMFWYRQDPGLGLRLIYFSYDVKMKEKGDIPEGYSVSREKKERFSLILESASTNQTSMYLCASSSTGRVNEKLFFGSGTQLSVL.

This chain connects TRBV7-9 to TRBJ1-2, with a weak D call TRBD1 (6 bases). Germline CDR1 reads SEHNR; CDR2 reads FQNEAQ (reference sequence). The CDR3 loop spans 14 amino acids. The germline V and J ends were trimmed by 5 bases and 4 bases, with 14 bases remaining between them. The CDR3 reads CASSQGQSFYGYTF. The CDR3 nucleotides are TGTGCCAGCAGCCAAGGACAGAGCTTCTATGGCTACACCTTC.

The V and J genes are TRBV12-3 or TRBV12-4 and TRBJ1-1, with a tentative D call TRBD1 (6 bases). The CDR3 sequence is 11 residues long. The V end lost 3 bases, the J end lost 10 bases, and 9 bases lay between the germline ends. The CDR3 region is CASSFRGGAFF. DNA for the CDR3: TGTGCCAGCAGTTTTCGAGGGGGAGCTTTCTTT.

The chain recombines TRBV3-1 (or the pseudogene TRBV3-2) with TRBJ2-3; TRBD1 agrees at 7 bases. J gave up 1 base and V 0 bases, and 7 bases lay outside the gene matches. Looked up from germline, CDR1 is LGHDT and CDR2 is YNNKEL (reference sequence). The CDR3 is 17 amino acids. CDR3 coding DNA: TGTGCCAGCAGCCAAGACCCAGAGGGGGCGGGCACAGATACGCAGTATTTT. It translates to CASSQDPEGAGTDTQYF.

V gene TRBV11-3 combines with J gene TRBJ2-7, with 10 bases matching TRBD1. Germline CDR1 reads SGHNT; CDR2 reads YENEEA. With V trimmed by 3 bases and J by 5 bases, 13 bases remained unmatched. There are 17 residues in the CDR3. DNA of the CDR3: TGTGCCAGCAGCTTTTCCGGGACAGGGGACGGAAAGGACGAGCAGTACTTC. The encoded protein is CASSFSGTGDGKDEQYF.